This record looks at one T cell receptor (beta chain) sequence and its context. The sample is drawn from a study of blood T cell repertoires in COVID-19. Study-level information: The origin of the acute and convalescent COVID-19 samples was the United States, Italy and Spain. T cells, B-cell-depleted T cells, or PBMCs supplied cDNA or gDNA.

This CDR3 is built from 16 residues. Germline loops: CDR1 SNHLY, CDR2 FYNNEI. V lost 5 bases and J 2 bases, leaving 16 bases between the germline ends. Authors' methods: For nucleated cells, counts were estimated from reference gene primer amplification. Clones were read by immunoSEQ multiplex PCR, and TCRdb kept only the in-frame ones, dropping some. V and J calls and clone size are as listed in that table; D and trimming were resolved from the DNA. The data contain about 110,000 clones, 80% to 90% of them seen just once; the ten biggest clones take up approximately 30%. The chain combines TRBV2 with TRBJ1-3, with D perhaps TRBD1 (5 bases). This receptor was taken from a woman aged 80 or over with acute or convalescent COVID-19. Sequencing input: peripheral blood. CDR3 sequence: CASSKGRRATGNTIYF. CDR3 coding DNA: TGTGCCAGCAGTAAAGGGCGCAGGGCGACTGGAAACACCATATATTTT.